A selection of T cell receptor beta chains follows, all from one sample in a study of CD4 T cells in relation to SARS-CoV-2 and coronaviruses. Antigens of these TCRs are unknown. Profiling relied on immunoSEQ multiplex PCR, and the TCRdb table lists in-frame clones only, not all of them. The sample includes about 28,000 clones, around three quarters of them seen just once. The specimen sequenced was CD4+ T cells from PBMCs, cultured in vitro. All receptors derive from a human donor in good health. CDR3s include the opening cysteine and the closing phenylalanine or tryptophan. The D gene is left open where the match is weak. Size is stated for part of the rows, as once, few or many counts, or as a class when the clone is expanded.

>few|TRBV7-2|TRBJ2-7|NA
CASSLVRGRDEQYF
TGTGCCAGCAGCTTAGTGCGTGGCAGGGACGAGCAGTACTTC
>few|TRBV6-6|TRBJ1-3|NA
CATRTTSGNTIYF
TGTGCCACCAGGACAACCTCTGGAAACACCATATATTTT
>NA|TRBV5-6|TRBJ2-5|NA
CASRGGWAGKDETQYF
TGTGCCAGCAGGGGTGGGTGGGCAGGGAAGGATGAGACCCAGTACTTC
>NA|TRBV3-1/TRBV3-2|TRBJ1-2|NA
CASSQDYRQVPGYGYTF
TGTGCCAGCAGCCAAGATTATCGTCAGGTTCCAGGCTATGGCTACACCTTC
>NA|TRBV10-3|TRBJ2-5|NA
CAISERQVETQYF
TGTGCCATCAGTGAAAGACAGGTAGAGACCCAGTACTTC
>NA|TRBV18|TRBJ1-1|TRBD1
CASSGTVNTEAFF
TGTGCCAGCTCAGGGACAGTGAACACTGAAGCTTTCTTT
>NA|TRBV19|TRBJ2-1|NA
CASPLSASEANEQFF
TGTGCCAGTCCATTGTCGGCTAGCGAGGCCAATGAGCAGTTCTTC
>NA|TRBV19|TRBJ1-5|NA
CASSIGSYSNQPQHF
TGTGCCAGTAGTATAGGGAGCTATAGCAATCAGCCCCAGCATTTT
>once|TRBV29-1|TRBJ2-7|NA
CSVVYSWGGQVF
TGCAGCGTTGTTTATAGCTGGGGGGGGCAGGTCTTC
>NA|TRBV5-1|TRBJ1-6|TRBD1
CASSLEGQSSYNSPLHF
TGCGCCAGCAGCTTGGAGGGACAGAGCTCCTATAATTCACCCCTCCACTTT
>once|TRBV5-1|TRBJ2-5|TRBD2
CASRGTNQETQYF
TGCGCCAGCAGGGGGACTAACCAAGAGACCCAGTACTTC
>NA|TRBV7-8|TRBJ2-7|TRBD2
CASSYSSVAGLAGGPYEQYF
TGTGCCAGCAGCTACTCCTCAGTCGCGGGACTAGCGGGAGGGCCTTACGAGCAGTACTTC
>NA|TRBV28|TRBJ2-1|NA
CASSGSGPYNEQFF
TGTGCCAGCAGTGGGAGCGGGCCTTACAATGAGCAGTTCTTC
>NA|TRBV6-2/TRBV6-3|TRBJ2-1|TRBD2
CASSAGLAGPPREQFF
TGTGCCAGCAGTGCTGGACTAGCGGGGCCCCCTCGGGAGCAGTTCTTC
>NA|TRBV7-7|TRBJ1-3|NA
CASSPSLGFSPSGNTIYF
TGTGCCAGCAGCCCTTCCCTCGGTTTTTCCCCCTCTGGAAACACCATATATTTT
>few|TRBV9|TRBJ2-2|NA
CASSSRTAGRGAGELFF
TGTGCCAGCAGCTCAAGGACGGCAGGGCGTGGAGCCGGGGAGCTGTTTTTT
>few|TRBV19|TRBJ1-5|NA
CASRSNEKGLGGNQPQHF
TGTGCCAGTAGATCGAACGAAAAGGGGTTAGGTGGCAATCAGCCCCAGCATTTT
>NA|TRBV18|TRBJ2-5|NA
CASSPPGTGETQYF
TGTGCCAGCTCACCACCGGGGACGGGGGAGACCCAGTACTTC
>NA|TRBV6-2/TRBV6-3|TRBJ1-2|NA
CASSYTANYGYTF
TGTGCCAGCAGTTACACAGCTAACTATGGCTACACCTTC
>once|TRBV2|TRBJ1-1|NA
CASNMGRDTEAFF
TGTGCCAGCAATATGGGCAGGGATACTGAAGCTTTCTTT
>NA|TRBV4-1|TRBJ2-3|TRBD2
CASSRGGGDTQYF
TGCGCCAGCAGCCGCGGGGGTGGGGATACGCAGTATTTT
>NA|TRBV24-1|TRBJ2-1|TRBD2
CATSAAGAVGRAYNEQFF
TGTGCCACCAGTGCAGCGGGAGCCGTAGGGCGGGCCTACAATGAGCAGTTCTTC
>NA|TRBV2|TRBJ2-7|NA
CASSRQGMNEQYF
TGTGCCAGCAGTCGGCAGGGGATGAACGAGCAGTACTTC
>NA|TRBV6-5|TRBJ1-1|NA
CASRGKTVGNTEAFF
TGTGCCAGCAGGGGGAAGACAGTCGGGAACACTGAAGCTTTCTTT
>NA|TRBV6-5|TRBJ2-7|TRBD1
CASSSPGQGTYEQYF
TGTGCCAGCAGTTCGCCGGGACAGGGCACCTACGAGCAGTACTTC
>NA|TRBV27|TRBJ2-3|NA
CASSGNVDTQYF
TGTGCCAGCAGTGGTAACGTAGATACGCAGTATTTT
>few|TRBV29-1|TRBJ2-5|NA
CSAYPGQETQYF
TGCAGCGCCTACCCCGGGCAAGAGACCCAGTACTTC
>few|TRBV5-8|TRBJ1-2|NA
CASSSTGAVRVF
TGTGCCAGCAGCTCGACCGGTGCAGTACGGGTCTTC
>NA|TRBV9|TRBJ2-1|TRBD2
CASSVGGLAHNEQFF
TGTGCCAGCAGCGTAGGCGGACTAGCCCACAATGAGCAGTTCTTC
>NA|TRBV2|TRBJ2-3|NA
CASTSELTDTQYF
TGTGCCAGCACTTCGGAGCTCACAGATACGCAGTATTTT
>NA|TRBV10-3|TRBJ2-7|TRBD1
CAINRDSSYEQYF
TGTGCCATCAATCGGGACAGCTCCTACGAGCAGTACTTC
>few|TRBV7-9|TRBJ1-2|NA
CASSFVQGTYGYTF
TGTGCCAGCAGCTTCGTGCAGGGGACCTATGGCTACACCTTC
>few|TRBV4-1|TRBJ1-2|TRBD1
CASPNRGPYGYTF
TGCGCCAGCCCAAACAGGGGCCCCTATGGCTACACCTTC
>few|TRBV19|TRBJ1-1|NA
CASSTSHTNTEAFF
TGTGCCAGTAGCACAAGTCACACGAACACTGAAGCTTTCTTT
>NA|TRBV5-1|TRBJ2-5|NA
CASSLGGAEVETQYF
TGCGCCAGCAGCTTGGGGGGGGCTGAGGTAGAGACCCAGTACTTC
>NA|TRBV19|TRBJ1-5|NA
CASRTGSGSNQPQHF
TGTGCCAGTAGAACCGGTTCGGGTAGCAATCAGCCCCAGCATTTT
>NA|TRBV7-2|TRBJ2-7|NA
CASSKDSGSSYEQYF
TGTGCCAGCAGCAAGGACAGTGGATCCTCCTACGAGCAGTACTTC
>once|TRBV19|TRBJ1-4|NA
CASSWGGPNEKLFF
TGTGCCAGTAGTTGGGGCGGACCTAATGAAAAACTGTTTTTT
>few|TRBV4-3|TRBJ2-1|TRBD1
CASSWDRGIEQFF
TGCGCCAGCAGCTGGGACAGGGGGATTGAGCAGTTCTTC
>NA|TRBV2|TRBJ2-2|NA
CASSGGWPGELFF
TGTGCCAGCAGCGGGGGCTGGCCCGGGGAGCTGTTTTTT
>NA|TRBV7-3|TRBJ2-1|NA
CASSSMGANNEQFF
TGTGCCAGCAGCTCGATGGGGGCAAACAATGAGCAGTTCTTC
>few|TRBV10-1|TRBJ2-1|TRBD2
CASSASGGTNEQFF
TGCGCCAGCAGTGCTAGCGGGGGGACCAATGAGCAGTTCTTC
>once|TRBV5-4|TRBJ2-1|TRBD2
CASSLTSGGLNEQFF
TGTGCCAGCAGCTTGACTAGCGGGGGATTGAATGAGCAGTTCTTC
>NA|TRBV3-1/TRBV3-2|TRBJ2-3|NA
CASSQGTSVGRDTQYF
TGTGCCAGCAGTCAGGGGACTTCCGTCGGGAGGGATACGCAGTATTTT
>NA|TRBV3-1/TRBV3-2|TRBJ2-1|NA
CASSQTRTRGSEQFF
TGTGCCAGCAGCCAAACCCGGACGCGAGGTAGTGAGCAGTTCTTC
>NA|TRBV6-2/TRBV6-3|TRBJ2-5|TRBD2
CASSKRLAENQETQYF
TGTGCCAGCAGTAAAAGACTAGCGGAGAACCAAGAGACCCAGTACTTC
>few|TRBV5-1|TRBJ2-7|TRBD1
CASSLGTGLYEQYF
TGCGCCAGCAGCTTAGGGACAGGCCTCTACGAGCAGTACTTC
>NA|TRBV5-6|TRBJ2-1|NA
CASVAEQFF
TGTGCCAGCGTCGCTGAGCAGTTCTTC
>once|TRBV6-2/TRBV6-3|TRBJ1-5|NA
CASSYYRQESRPQHF
TGTGCCAGCAGTTACTACCGACAGGAGTCCCGGCCCCAGCATTTT
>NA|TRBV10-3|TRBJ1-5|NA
CAISLDRDSPQHF
TGTGCCATCAGCTTGGACCGGGATTCGCCCCAGCATTTT
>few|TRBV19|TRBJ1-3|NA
CASSKGNTIYF
TGTGCCAGTAGTAAAGGAAACACCATATATTTT
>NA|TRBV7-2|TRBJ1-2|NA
CASSSPTGTMGGYTF
TGTGCCAGCAGCTCACCTACAGGGACTATGGGTGGCTACACCTTC
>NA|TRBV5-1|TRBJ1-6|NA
CASSLDVRFSYNSPLHF
TGCGCCAGCAGCTTGGATGTCAGATTCTCCTATAATTCACCCCTCCACTTT
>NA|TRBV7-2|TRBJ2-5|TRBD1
CASSTADRGRWGETQYF
TGTGCCAGCAGCACCGCGGACAGGGGGCGATGGGGAGAGACCCAGTACTTC
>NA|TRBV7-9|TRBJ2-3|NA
CASSRTDTQYF
TGTGCCAGCAGCCGCACAGATACGCAGTATTTT